These 4 T cell receptor beta chains came from one sample sequenced in a study of CD8+ T cells in alopecia areata. Sequencing templates came from extracted RNA that was reverse transcribed into cDNA. Measured with immunoSEQ multiplex PCR; TCRdb has only the in-frame clones, and not every one. The sample yields around 200,000 clones, roughly 64% seen once. As for treatment: oral pan-JAK inhibitor, 5-10 mg twice daily. Specimen: CD8+ T cells sorted from blood, collected at week 24, from a patient treated with tofacitinib. The receptors were gathered from a human donor with alopecia areata.

This clone was counted a few times. This chain connects TRBV10-2 to TRBJ2-1; TRBD2 aligns across 7 bases. This CDR3 is 12 amino acids long. The germline CDR1 and CDR2 sequences are WSHSY and SAAADI. With 2 bases clipped from V and 9 bases from J, the junction kept 1 base outside the gene matches. The CDR3 DNA sequence: TGCGCCAGCAGTGAGGCTAGCGGTGAGCAGTTCTTC. This codes for CASSEASGEQFF.

This clone was found a few times. CDR3 residues: CSVGTSGGQGYEQYF. CDR3 nucleotides: TGCAGCGTCGGGACTAGCGGGGGCCAAGGCTACGAGCAGTACTTC. V and J are TRBV29-1 and TRBJ2-7; 14 bases are shared with TRBD2. Germline V gives CDR1 SQVTM, CDR2 ANQGSEA. J gave up 3 bases and V 6 bases, and 7 bases lay outside the gene matches. This CDR3 spans 15 amino acids.

V gene TRBV7-8 combines with J gene TRBJ1-1; D not resolved. Germline loops: CDR1 SGHVS, CDR2 FQNEAQ. CDR3 length equals 15 residues. V shed 1 base and J shed 1 base, with 10 bases lying between them. CDR3 amino acids: CASSLVPGANTEAFF. In DNA form, the CDR3 reads TGTGCCAGCAGCTTAGTCCCGGGAGCGAACACTGAAGCTTTCTTT.

This chain joins TRBV5-1 and TRBJ1-2; the match to TRBD1 covers 7 bases. CDR3 length: 15 residues. The trim removed 4 bases at V and 4 bases at J, leaving 10 bases unmatched. In germline, CDR1 is SGHRS, CDR2 YFSETQ. The CDR3 bases are TGCGCCAGCAGCACCGACAGGGTCTGGGGCTATGGCTACACCTTC. Amino acids: CASSTDRVWGYGYTF. Based on the CDR3 plus reference TRBV5-1 and TRBJ1-2, the full variable domain is KAGVTQTPRYLIKTRGQQVTLSCSPISGHRSVSWYQQTPGQGLQFLFEYFSETQRNKGNFPGRFSGRQFSNSRSEMNVSTLELGDSALYLCASSTDRVWGYGYTFGSGTRLTVV.